These 12 T cell receptor beta chains share one sample of origin, sequenced in a study of blood T cell repertoires in COVID-19. Measured with immunoSEQ multiplex PCR; TCRdb has only the in-frame clones, and not every one. The data hold 100,000 or so clones, with approximately 86% observed a single time. Sequencing input: peripheral blood. The receptor set was obtained from a woman aged 55-70 years with acute or convalescent COVID-19.

The chain uses TRBV11-2 and TRBJ1-5; maybe TRBD1 (6 bases). This CDR3 is 15 amino acids long. Trimming cost V 0 bases and J 7 bases, with 13 bases left between them. Germline CDR1 and CDR2: SGHAT and FQNNGV. The CDR3 reads CASSLDPGVNQPQHF. CDR3 coding DNA: TGTGCCAGCAGCTTAGACCCAGGGGTCAACCAGCCCCAGCATTTT.

This sequence joins TRBV3-1 (or the pseudogene TRBV3-2) and TRBJ1-5; 9 bases map to TRBD1. Germline trimming cut 5 bases from V and 9 bases from J; bases unmatched to any gene: 8. The CDR3 has 14 residues. Germline-derived CDR1 and CDR2 are LGHDT and YNNKEL (reference sequence). CDR3 nucleotides: TGTGCCAGCAGCTTAGGGACAGGGCTTCGGCCCCAGCATTTT. It specifies CASSLGTGLRPQHF.

V usage is TRBV6-6 and J usage is TRBJ2-3, with 11 positions matching TRBD2. After removal of 6 bases from V and 3 bases from J, the junction contained 5 bases not matched to a gene. The germline CDR1 and CDR2 sequences are MNHNY and SVGAGI (reference sequence). This CDR3 spans 15 amino acids. CDR3 in amino acids: CASSLSGRGTDTQYF. In nucleotides, the CDR3 is TGTGCCAGCAGCCTTAGCGGGAGGGGGACAGATACGCAGTATTTT.

The genes are TRBV6-5 and TRBJ2-7; 8 positions agree with TRBD1. The junction had 6 bases not matched to a gene; V was cut back by 0 bases and J by 8 bases. The CDR3 consists of 14 residues. CDR1 and CDR2 from the germline V gene are MNHEY and SVGAGI. This CDR3 reads CASSYSDRAAKQYV. In DNA, the CDR3 is TGTGCCAGCAGTTACTCGGACAGGGCGGCCAAGCAGTACGTC.

The chain is built from TRBV30 and TRBJ1-5, with D perhaps matching TRBD1 (5 bases). The germline CDR1 and CDR2 sequences are GTSNPN and SVGIG (reference sequence). The CDR3 loop spans 16 amino acids. The V gene lost 1 base and the J gene lost 5 bases, with 18 bases spanning the gap. The DNA for the CDR3 is TGTGCCTGGAGTGCTAAGGGCTGGGGGGTTGATCAGCCCCAGCATTTT. Translating it yields CAWSAKGWGVDQPQHF.

The chain links TRBV9 to TRBJ2-5; a weak D match, TRBD2 (6 bases). This CDR3 is 15 amino acids long. V lost 2 bases to trimming and J lost 3 bases, with 14 bases between them. Germline V gene lookup returns CDR1 SGDLS and CDR2 YYNGEE. CDR3 residues: CASSVGDWGEETQYF. CDR3 DNA: TGTGCCAGCAGCGTGGGGGACTGGGGGGAAGAGACCCAGTACTTC.

This clone was counted once. J is TRBJ1-3 and V is TRBV30, with D perhaps TRBD1 (5 bases). CDR3 length equals 13 residues. Germline CDR1 GTSNPN, CDR2 SVGIG (reference sequence). Trimming cost V 1 base and J 4 bases, with 8 bases left between them. The CDR3 DNA sequence: TGTGCCTGGAGTGCCGGGGGAGGAAACACCATATATTTT. Protein sequence: CAWSAGGGNTIYF.

The V gene is TRBV15, the J gene TRBJ1-5; 8 nucleotides agree with TRBD1. This CDR3 has 14 amino acids. With V trimmed by 5 bases and J by 6 bases, 6 bases remained unmatched. In germline, CDR1 is LNHNV, CDR2 YYDKDF (reference sequence). Here the CDR3 reads CATSAARGLQPQHF. CDR3 DNA sequence: TGTGCCACCAGCGCCGCCAGGGGGCTTCAGCCCCAGCATTTT.

The J gene is TRBJ2-1, the V gene TRBV11-2, with D perhaps TRBD2 (8 bases). Trimming removed 5 bases at V and 8 bases at J, with 19 bases between. Germline assignment: CDR1 SGHAT and CDR2 FQNNGV. This CDR3 is built from 15 residues. The CDR3 DNA reads as TGTGCCAGCAGCCCTCCCGGGACTAGGGGGCATGAGCAGTTCTTC. As protein: CASSPPGTRGHEQFF.

The rearrangement uses TRBV19 and TRBJ2-2, with a tentative D call TRBD2 (5 bases). V gave up 8 bases and J gave up 1 base, with 11 bases separating them. Germline CDR1 reads LNHDA; CDR2 reads SQIVND (reference sequence). This CDR3 comprises 14 residues. In DNA form, the CDR3 reads TGTGCCAGTGCGGGTGGAGGGAACACCGGGGAGCTGTTTTTT. Its translation is CASAGGGNTGELFF. Complete variable domain (other parts from reference TRBV19 and TRBJ2-2): DGGITQSPKYLFRKEGQNVTLSCEQNLNHDAMYWYRQDPGQGLRLIYYSQIVNDFQKGDIAEGYSVSREKKESFPLTVTSAQKNPTAFYLCASAGGGNTGELFFGEGSRLTVL.

Notes on this clone: Other DNA sequences from this sample encode an identical CDR3 as well. The J gene is TRBJ1-2, the V gene TRBV6-1; D is undetermined. Germline V gives CDR1 MNHNS, CDR2 SASEGT. The germline V and J ends were trimmed by 1 base and 0 bases, with 6 bases remaining between them. The CDR3 contains 14 residues. This chain's CDR3 is CASSEGSANYGYTF. The CDR3 DNA sequence: TGTGCCAGCAGTGAAGGGAGTGCTAACTATGGCTACACCTTC.

V gene TRBV11-3 combines with J gene TRBJ2-3; D remains unclear. CDR3 length: 12 residues. The V and J ends lost 2 bases and 4 bases respectively, with 4 bases between them. Per germline, CDR1 SGHNT and CDR2 YENEEA. The CDR3 spells CASSLSADTQYF. In nucleotides, the CDR3 is TGTGCCAGCAGCTTAAGCGCAGATACGCAGTATTTT.